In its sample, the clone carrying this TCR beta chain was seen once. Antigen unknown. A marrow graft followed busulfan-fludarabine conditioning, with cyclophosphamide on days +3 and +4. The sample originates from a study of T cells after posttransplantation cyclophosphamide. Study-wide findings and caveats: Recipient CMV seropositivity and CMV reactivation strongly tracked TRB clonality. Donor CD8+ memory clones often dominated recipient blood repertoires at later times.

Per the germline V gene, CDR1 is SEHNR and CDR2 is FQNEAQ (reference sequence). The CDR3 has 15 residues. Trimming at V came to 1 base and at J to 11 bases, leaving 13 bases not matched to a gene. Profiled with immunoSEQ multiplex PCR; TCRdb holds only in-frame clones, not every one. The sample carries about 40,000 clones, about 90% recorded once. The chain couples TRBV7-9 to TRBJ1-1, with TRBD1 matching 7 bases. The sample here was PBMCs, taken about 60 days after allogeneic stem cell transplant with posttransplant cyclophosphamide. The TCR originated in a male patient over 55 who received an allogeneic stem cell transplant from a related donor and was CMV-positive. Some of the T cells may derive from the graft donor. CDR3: CASSLGGDRAVYAFF. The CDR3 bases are TGTGCCAGCAGCTTAGGCGGCGACAGGGCGGTATATGCTTTCTTT. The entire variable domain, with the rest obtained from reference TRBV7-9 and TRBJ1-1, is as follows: DTGVSQNPRHKITKRGQNVTFRCDPISEHNRLYWYRQTLGQGPEFLTYFQNEAQLEKSRLLSDRFSAERPKGSFSTLEIQRTEQGDSAMYLCASSLGGDRAVYAFFGQGTRLTVV.